The 24 T cell receptor beta chains reported below all come from one sample, sequenced in a study of cytomegalovirus exposure and HLA in healthy donors. Amplification used 60 Vbeta primers and 13 Jbeta primers. The method was immunoSEQ multiplex PCR; TCRdb's version includes in-frame clones alone and lacks a portion of them. Of about 140,000 clones in the sample, around 80% are singletons; the top ten hold about 6.8%. Sequencing was carried out using PBMCs. These receptors were obtained from a man aged 35-49 years in good health and CMV-seropositive.

The gene calls are TRBV9 and TRBJ2-1, with 13 bases that match TRBD2. The CDR3 loop spans 14 amino acids. The junction had 1 base not matched to a gene; V was cut back by 0 bases and J by 10 bases. From germline, CDR1 is SGDLS and CDR2 YYNGEE. In DNA form, the CDR3 reads TGTGCCAGCAGCGTAGGGACTAGCGGGGGCGAGCAGTTCTTC. Its translation: CASSVGTSGGEQFF.

The chain carries TRBV13 and TRBJ2-2; D perhaps matches TRBD1 (6 bases). Germline lookup yields CDR1 PRHDT and CDR2 FYEKMQ (reference sequence). CDR3 size: 16 residues. V was trimmed by 3 bases and J by 2 bases, leaving 13 bases between them. Here the CDR3 DNA reads TGTGCCAGCAGCTTGAGGACAGTACTAAACACCGGGGAGCTGTTTTTT. This sequence encodes CASSLRTVLNTGELFF.

The chain's CDR3 is CASSLSSTYEQYF. The CDR3 nucleotides are TGTGCCAGCAGCTTATCTTCTACCTACGAGCAGTACTTC. The genes are TRBV7-9 and TRBJ2-7; D gene unclear. Germline CDR1 SEHNR, CDR2 FQNEAQ (reference sequence). This CDR3 spans 13 amino acids. V dropped 2 bases and J dropped 2 bases, with 7 bases sitting between them.

This chain joins TRBV28 and TRBJ2-1; 14 bases are shared with TRBD2. This CDR3 region has 18 residues. The germline CDR1 and CDR2 sequences are MDHEN and SYDVKM. V gave up 3 bases and J gave up 2 bases; unmatched junction bases: 6. The CDR3 reads CASSFPGLAGDAYNEQFF. The CDR3 DNA reads TGTGCCAGCAGTTTCCCGGGACTAGCGGGAGACGCCTACAATGAGCAGTTCTTC. Looking up the rest from reference TRBV28 and TRBJ2-1 gives the full variable domain: DVKVTQSSRYLVKRTGEKVFLECVQDMDHENMFWYRQDPGLGLRLIYFSYDVKMKEKGDIPEGYSVSREKKERFSLILESASTNQTSMYLCASSFPGLAGDAYNEQFFGPGTRLTVL.

The genes are TRBV4-2 and TRBJ1-1; 9 nucleotides match TRBD1. J was trimmed by 5 bases and V by 1 base; bases with no gene match: 5. Germline V CDR1 and CDR2: LGHNA, YNFKEQ. The CDR3 length is 15 residues. The CDR3 bases are TGTGCCAGCAGCCAAGCTGGACAGGGGAGGACTGAAGCTTTCTTT. Its protein is CASSQAGQGRTEAFF.

The chain joins TRBV15 to TRBJ2-1; TRBD1 matches 10 bases. This CDR3 comprises 12 residues. The V segment lost 1 base and the J segment 14 bases; nucleotides outside the gene matches: 2. CDR1 and CDR2 from the germline V gene are LNHNV and YYDKDF (reference sequence). CDR3 nucleotides: TGTGCCACCAGCAGAGGGGGGACAGGGGAGTTCTTC. Translated: CATSRGGTGEFF.

The V and J genes are TRBV5-6 and TRBJ2-2; TRBD2 matches 14 bases. The CDR3 runs 17 residues. J gave up 3 bases and V 4 bases, and 5 bases lay outside the gene matches. From germline, CDR1 is SGHDT and CDR2 YYEEEE. DNA of the CDR3: TGTGCCAGCAGCATGGGACTAGCGGGAGTGGACACCGGGGAGCTGTTTTTT. This translates into CASSMGLAGVDTGELFF. Filled out from reference TRBV5-6 and TRBJ2-2, the complete variable domain reads DAGVTQSPTHLIKTRGQQVTLRCSPKSGHDTVSWYQQALGQGPQFIFQYYEEEERQRGNFPDRFSGHQFPNYSSELNVNALLLGDSALYLCASSMGLAGVDTGELFFGEGSRLTVL.

CDR3 nucleotide sequence: TGTGCCAGTAGACCGACAGGGAAGAGCAATCAGCCCCAGCATTTT. It encodes CASRPTGKSNQPQHF. This rearrangement joins TRBV19 to TRBJ1-5; 7 bases fit TRBD1. With 6 bases clipped from V and 1 base from J, the junction kept 6 bases outside the gene matches. Germline V CDR1 and CDR2: LNHDA, SQIVND (reference sequence). This CDR3 has 15 residues.

This clone was observed a handful of times. The chain has TRBV6-5 and TRBJ1-2, with TRBD1 matching over 8 bases. The V and J ends lost 2 bases and 5 bases, in that order; junction bases with no gene match: 10. Germline V gene sequence: CDR1 MNHEY, CDR2 SVGAGI. The CDR3 has 16 residues. CDR3 nucleotide sequence: TGTGCCAGCAGTTACGTTGGGTCGGACAGGGTATATGGCTACACCTTC. It yields the protein CASSYVGSDRVYGYTF.

The J gene is TRBJ1-2, the V gene TRBV9, with D maybe TRBD1 (6 bases). The CDR3 loop spans 13 amino acids. Germline values: CDR1 SGDLS, CDR2 YYNGEE. The ends were cut back, 0 bases at V and 11 bases at J, with 14 bases in the middle. The CDR3 loop reads CASSVVEGRGYTF. CDR3 in DNA: TGTGCCAGCAGCGTAGTGGAAGGCAGGGGTTACACCTTC.

This clone was observed a few times. The chain recombines TRBV6-1 with TRBJ1-1, with a possible D match to TRBD1 (6 bases). This CDR3 spans 14 amino acids. V lost 2 bases and J lost 7, with 14 bases in between. The V gene's germline CDR1 is MNHNS and CDR2 SASEGT. CDR3 sequence (DNA): TGTGCCAGCAGTGAAAGGGGGAGCAACTTTGAAGCTTTCTTT. Residues: CASSERGSNFEAFF.

This chain connects TRBV29-1 to TRBJ2-7; 7 bases fit TRBD1. With 6 bases clipped from V and 6 bases from J, the junction kept 8 bases outside the gene matches. CDR1 is SQVTM and CDR2 is ANQGSEA in the germline V gene. The CDR3 extends over 12 amino acids. This CDR3 reads CSVRGQSPEQYF. In DNA form, the CDR3 reads TGCAGCGTGAGGGGACAGTCGCCCGAGCAGTACTTC.

This clone was seen a handful of times. The chain joins TRBV19 to TRBJ1-1; 8 positions match TRBD1. V shed 6 bases, J shed 3 bases, and the junction held 0 bases outside the gene matches. This CDR3 comprises 12 residues. Looked up from germline, CDR1 is LNHDA and CDR2 is SQIVND (reference sequence). In DNA form, the CDR3 reads TGTGCCAGTAGGACAGGGGACACTGAAGCTTTCTTT. Amino acid sequence: CASRTGDTEAFF.

The V call is TRBV6-1, the J call TRBJ1-1, with TRBD1 matching 9 bases. CDR3 length equals 14 residues. The germline V gene encodes CDR1 MNHNS and CDR2 SASEGT. The V segment lost 6 bases and the J segment 5 bases; nucleotides outside the gene matches: 7. The CDR3 here is CASRLGQGSTEAFF. CDR3 in DNA: TGTGCCAGCAGATTGGGACAGGGTTCGACTGAAGCTTTCTTT.

The chain employs TRBV5-6 and TRBJ1-2, with D tentatively TRBD1 (5 bases). The CDR3 loop spans 15 amino acids. Germline-derived CDR1 and CDR2 are SGHDT and YYEEEE. Trimming left V 6 bases short and J 5 bases short, with 20 bases between. The CDR3 DNA follows: TGTGCCAGCACCCCGCAGTTAGGGGATAGGTATGGCTACACCTTC. This sequence encodes CASTPQLGDRYGYTF.

The chain joins TRBV4-1 to TRBJ1-2; D is possibly TRBD1 (6 bases). V was shortened by 4 bases and J by 3 bases, with 24 bases between the two germline ends. Germline V gene lookup returns CDR1 MGHRA and CDR2 YSYEKL. The CDR3 covers 18 residues. The CDR3 DNA is TGCGCCAGCAGCCCGGGGGGCGCTAATCCTGGAGGGGACTATGGCTACACCTTC. Protein: CASSPGGANPGGDYGYTF.

The V call is TRBV10-3, the J call TRBJ1-4; TRBD1 matches at 7 bases. After removal of 3 bases from V and 3 bases from J, the junction contained 1 base not matched to a gene. Germline-derived CDR1 and CDR2 are ENHRY and SYGVKD. This CDR3 is built from 14 residues. The CDR3: CAISEGQANEKLFF. For the CDR3, the DNA is TGTGCCATCAGTGAAGGACAGGCTAATGAAAAACTGTTTTTT.

The chain joins TRBV5-1 to TRBJ2-7, with TRBD2 identical over 10 bases. The germline V gene has CDR1 SGHRS and CDR2 YFSETQ. There are 14 residues in the CDR3. The J segment lost 6 bases and the V segment lost 6 bases, leaving 9 bases of the junction unmatched. Here the CDR3 reads CASKGGASGSEQYF. CDR3 nucleotides: TGCGCCAGCAAAGGAGGGGCTAGCGGGAGCGAGCAGTACTTC. Full variable domain (outside the CDR3, taken from reference TRBV5-1 and TRBJ2-7): KAGVTQTPRYLIKTRGQQVTLSCSPISGHRSVSWYQQTPGQGLQFLFEYFSETQRNKGNFPGRFSGRQFSNSRSEMNVSTLELGDSALYLCASKGGASGSEQYFGPGTRLTVT.

This chain uses TRBV19 with TRBJ2-3; D gene uncertain. The CDR3 runs to 18 residues. Trimming cost V 3 bases and J 0 bases, with 19 bases left between them. CDR1 LNHDA and CDR2 SQIVND come from the germline V gene (reference sequence). CDR3 region: CASSISIGPRPSTDTQYF. The CDR3 region has the DNA TGTGCCAGTAGTATTAGCATCGGTCCCCGACCTAGCACAGATACGCAGTATTTT.

CDR3 protein: CASSEEAGALYNEQFF. The CDR3, as DNA: TGTGCCAGCAGTGAAGAAGCGGGGGCCCTCTACAATGAGCAGTTCTTC. V usage is TRBV2 and J usage is TRBJ2-1; 8 bases fit TRBD2. The length of the CDR3 is 16 residues. Unmatched junction bases numbered 5, after V lost 1 base and J lost 3 bases. Germline V lookup: CDR1 SNHLY, CDR2 FYNNEI.

The chain employs TRBV29-1 and TRBJ2-5; 10 bases map to TRBD2. Germline CDR1 is SQVTM and CDR2 is ANQGSEA. Trimming at V came to 4 bases and at J to 5 bases, leaving 10 bases not matched to a gene. The CDR3 loop spans 15 amino acids. CDR3 loop: CSVGGAGGPGETQYF. The CDR3 nucleotides are TGCAGCGTTGGTGGAGCGGGGGGGCCGGGGGAGACCCAGTACTTC.

This chain joins TRBV5-4 and TRBJ2-1; 9 nucleotides match TRBD2. J lost 4 bases, V lost 4 bases, and 12 bases had no gene match. This CDR3 is 17 amino acids long. The germline gives CDR1 SGHNT, CDR2 YYREEE (reference sequence). The CDR3 DNA reads as TGTGCCAGCAGCCTCGGGACTAGCTGGGGAATTTACAATGAGCAGTTCTTC. Its translation: CASSLGTSWGIYNEQFF.

The V call is TRBV5-6, the J call TRBJ1-3; D is unresolved. Germline V lookup: CDR1 SGHDT, CDR2 YYEEEE. Trimming cost V 2 bases and J 0 bases, with 9 bases left between them. The CDR3 extends over 15 amino acids. The CDR3 is CASSFTGSSGNTIYF. The DNA for the CDR3 is TGTGCCAGCAGCTTTACGGGTAGCTCTGGAAACACCATATATTTT.

The chain links TRBV2 to TRBJ2-1; 13 bases fit TRBD2. The germline V gene has CDR1 SNHLY and CDR2 FYNNEI. V lost 5 bases, J lost 0 bases, and 10 bases stayed unmatched. CDR3 length: 19 residues. The CDR3 region is CASSRATSGRKRSYNEQFF. The CDR3 DNA reads as TGTGCCAGCAGTCGAGCGACTAGCGGGAGGAAGCGCTCCTACAATGAGCAGTTCTTC.